These 17 T cell receptor beta chains share one sample of origin, sequenced in a study of cytomegalovirus exposure and HLA in healthy donors (TCRdb year 2017). Receptor libraries were prepared by the immunoSEQ multiplex PCR assay. The table comes from immuneACCESS by way of TCRdb, which keeps in-frame sequences with V and J called. Part of the clones is missing from these tables; in studies checked, under half for an unresolved V gene and the rest for unknown reasons. This sample is represented by about 160,000 clones; 85% to 90% of them were singletons. The ten top clones hold 10% to 13% of the sample. The material sequenced was PBMCs. Receptors originate from a woman aged 18 to 35 in good health and CMV-seropositive.

The chain combines TRBV7-2 with TRBJ1-2; D gene ambiguous. The germline CDR1 and CDR2 sequences are SGHTA and FQGNSA. CDR3 length: 16 amino acids. The V gene lost 2 bases and the J gene lost 1 base, with 14 bases spanning the gap. CDR3 amino acids: CASSLSSAGINYGYTF. The CDR3 region has the DNA TGTGCCAGCAGCTTATCATCGGCCGGGATTAACTATGGCTACACCTTC.

This clone was recorded once. The genes are TRBV6-6 and TRBJ2-2; a possible D gene is TRBD2 (6 bases). This CDR3 has 13 residues. Per germline, CDR1 MNHNY and CDR2 SVGAGI (reference sequence). V lost 4 bases to trimming and J lost 5 bases, with 8 bases between them. This CDR3 reads CASSLGGTGELFF. CDR3 nucleotide sequence: TGTGCCAGCAGTTTAGGAGGGACCGGGGAGCTGTTTTTT.

The chain carries TRBV7-3 and TRBJ2-1; D may be TRBD1 (6 bases). The ends were cut back, 5 bases at V and 5 bases at J, with 13 bases in the middle. CDR1 is SGHTA, CDR2 FQGTGA, per germline. The CDR3 spans 14 residues. CDR3 coding DNA: TGTGCCAGCAGCCCGTACAGGGATCACAATGAGCAGTTCTTC. Amino acids: CASSPYRDHNEQFF.

This sequence joins TRBV19 and TRBJ2-5; 16 bases agree with TRBD2. V was pared by 5 bases and J by 7 bases, with 7 bases of the junction left unmatched. Germline-derived CDR1 and CDR2 are LNHDA and SQIVND (reference sequence). This CDR3 contains 16 residues. CDR3 sequence reads: CASSLGLAGGLGTQYF. The CDR3 DNA follows: TGTGCCAGTAGTTTGGGACTAGCGGGAGGGTTGGGGACCCAGTACTTC.

The chain links TRBV27 to TRBJ1-2; D might be TRBD1 (5 bases). This CDR3 spans 13 amino acids. CDR1 is MNHEY and CDR2 is SMNVEV in the germline V gene (reference sequence). V was clipped by 0 bases and J by 7 bases, with 9 bases between them. This CDR3 is CASSLSQGTGYTF. In DNA form, the CDR3 reads TGTGCCAGCAGTTTATCCCAGGGTACTGGCTACACCTTC.

The V call is TRBV10-3, the J call TRBJ2-7; no firm D call. V was clipped by 3 bases and J by 2 bases, with 5 bases between them. Germline CDR1 and CDR2: ENHRY and SYGVKD. The CDR3 length is 12 residues. The CDR3 DNA sequence: TGTGCCATCAGTGATTCGGCCTACGAGCAGTACTTC. It is translated as CAISDSAYEQYF.

The V gene is TRBV15, the J gene TRBJ1-4; TRBD1 matches 10 bases. Germline CDR1 LNHNV, CDR2 YYDKDF (reference sequence). There are 16 residues in the CDR3. After removal of 2 bases from V and 6 bases from J, the junction contained 6 bases not matched to a gene. The CDR3, as DNA: TGTGCCACCAGCAGATTAACCGGGACAGGGGATGAAAAACTGTTTTTT. Amino acid sequence: CATSRLTGTGDEKLFF.

The CDR3 sequence is CASSKARVRHRAYEQYF. CDR3 coding DNA: TGTGCCAGCAGCAAAGCGAGGGTCCGACATCGGGCCTACGAGCAGTACTTC. The chain combines TRBV21-1 with TRBJ2-7; the D call of TRBD2 is as the table states it, not checked on the DNA. TRBV21-1 is classified as a pseudogene. The CDR3 sequence is 17 residues long.

The rearrangement links TRBV4-1 to TRBJ2-1; 7 nucleotides line up with TRBD2. This CDR3 comprises 15 residues. V shed 4 bases, J shed 5 bases, and the junction held 8 bases outside the gene matches. Per germline, CDR1 MGHRA and CDR2 YSYEKL. CDR3 in DNA: TGCGCCAGCAGCCGCAGCGGGACTTCCCACAATGAGCAGTTCTTC. It is translated as CASSRSGTSHNEQFF.

The rearrangement links TRBV5-1 to TRBJ2-1, with a tentative D call TRBD2 (5 bases). Per the germline V gene, CDR1 is SGHRS and CDR2 is YFSETQ. The ends were cut back, 7 bases at V and 5 bases at J, with 16 bases in the middle. The CDR3 loop spans 14 amino acids. The CDR3 region has the DNA TGCGCCAGCGGCCGGGGAGACCCCAACAATGAGCAGTTCTTC. Encoded protein: CASGRGDPNNEQFF. The full variable domain, rest sourced from reference TRBV5-1 and TRBJ2-1, is KAGVTQTPRYLIKTRGQQVTLSCSPISGHRSVSWYQQTPGQGLQFLFEYFSETQRNKGNFPGRFSGRQFSNSRSEMNVSTLELGDSALYLCASGRGDPNNEQFFGPGTRLTVL.

This chain joins TRBV6-4 and TRBJ2-6; tentative D call: TRBD1 (6 bases). Per the germline V gene, CDR1 is MRHNA and CDR2 is SNTAGT. The CDR3 is 13 residues long. V dropped 5 bases and J dropped 12 bases, with 14 bases sitting between them. The CDR3 sequence: CASSPTGQGVLTF. CDR3 sequence (DNA): TGTGCCAGCAGTCCGACAGGTCAGGGCGTCCTGACTTTC.

This chain joins TRBV6-6 and TRBJ1-2; tentatively, D is TRBD1 (5 bases). The V end was cut by 8 bases, the J end by 5 bases, with 9 bases between. In germline, CDR1 is MNHNY, CDR2 SVGAGI (reference sequence). This CDR3 is built from 11 residues. The CDR3 sequence: CASLRQYGYTF. The CDR3 region has the DNA TGTGCCAGCCTCCGACAGTATGGCTACACCTTC.

This chain joins TRBV9 and TRBJ2-5; D is unclear. This CDR3 is built from 16 residues. The V end lost 4 bases, the J end lost 4 bases, and 20 bases lay between the germline ends. Germline V gene lookup returns CDR1 SGDLS and CDR2 YYNGEE. The CDR3 reads CASSPRILGIGETQYF. As DNA, the CDR3 is TGTGCCAGCAGCCCACGGATCCTAGGAATCGGAGAGACCCAGTACTTC.

The V call is TRBV7-9, the J call TRBJ2-3, with 8 bases matching TRBD2. This CDR3 comprises 16 residues. Germline trimming cut 5 bases from V and 0 bases from J; bases unmatched to any gene: 7. Looked up from germline, CDR1 is SEHNR and CDR2 is FQNEAQ (reference sequence). CDR3 sequence reads: CASSHVTSASTDTQYF. CDR3 in DNA: TGTGCCAGCAGCCACGTGACTAGCGCTAGCACAGATACGCAGTATTTT.

A few counts support this clone. CDR3 nucleotide sequence: TGTGCCAGCACGCAATGGGACAGACCTTATGGCTACACCTTC. Its protein is CASTQWDRPYGYTF. The chain has TRBV18 and TRBJ1-2; 7 bases agree with TRBD1. The length of the CDR3 is 14 residues. V shed 8 bases and J 5 bases; nucleotides not matched to a gene: 11. Germline lookup yields CDR1 KGHSH and CDR2 LQKENI.

V is TRBV6-5 and J is TRBJ2-3; 9 bases are a match to TRBD2. Per germline, CDR1 MNHEY and CDR2 SVGAGI. The CDR3 is 14 residues long. V lost 5 bases, J lost 3 bases, and 3 bases stayed unmatched. In DNA, the CDR3 is TGTGCCAGCAGTCCGGGACTAGCAACAGATACGCAGTATTTT. This gives the protein CASSPGLATDTQYF.

This chain uses TRBV5-1 with TRBJ2-7; no definite D call. The CDR3 has 18 amino acids. Germline V gene lookup returns CDR1 SGHRS and CDR2 YFSETQ. Trimming stripped 4 bases from V and 2 bases from J, with 25 bases between. The CDR3 DNA reads as TGCGCCAGCAGCCCCCAAGATGAGACCCAAACCCGGGCCTACGAGCAGTACTTC. Translated, it gives CASSPQDETQTRAYEQYF. The full variable domain, its missing parts supplied by reference TRBV5-1 and TRBJ2-7, is KAGVTQTPRYLIKTRGQQVTLSCSPISGHRSVSWYQQTPGQGLQFLFEYFSETQRNKGNFPGRFSGRQFSNSRSEMNVSTLELGDSALYLCASSPQDETQTRAYEQYFGPGTRLTVT.